This TCR beta chain was documented in a study of T cell changes during pregnancy in multiple sclerosis. CDR1 and CDR2 from the germline V gene are MNHEY and SMNVEV (reference sequence). Trimming took 5 bases from V and 7 from J, leaving 18 bases between them. CDR3 length equals 15 residues. Data came from immunoSEQ multiplex PCR; TCRdb stores just in-frame clones and leaves some out. The data show 130,000 or so clones, around 97% seen once. The sequencing here drew on peripheral blood, taken after pregnancy. The source is a female donor with multiple sclerosis, enrolled in a pregnancy study. The chain has TRBV27 and TRBJ1-5; a possible D gene is TRBD1 (5 bases). For the CDR3, the DNA is TGTGCCAGCAGTCCTTCAACCCAGGGCTCCCAGCCCCAGCATTTT. This encodes CASSPSTQGSQPQHF.